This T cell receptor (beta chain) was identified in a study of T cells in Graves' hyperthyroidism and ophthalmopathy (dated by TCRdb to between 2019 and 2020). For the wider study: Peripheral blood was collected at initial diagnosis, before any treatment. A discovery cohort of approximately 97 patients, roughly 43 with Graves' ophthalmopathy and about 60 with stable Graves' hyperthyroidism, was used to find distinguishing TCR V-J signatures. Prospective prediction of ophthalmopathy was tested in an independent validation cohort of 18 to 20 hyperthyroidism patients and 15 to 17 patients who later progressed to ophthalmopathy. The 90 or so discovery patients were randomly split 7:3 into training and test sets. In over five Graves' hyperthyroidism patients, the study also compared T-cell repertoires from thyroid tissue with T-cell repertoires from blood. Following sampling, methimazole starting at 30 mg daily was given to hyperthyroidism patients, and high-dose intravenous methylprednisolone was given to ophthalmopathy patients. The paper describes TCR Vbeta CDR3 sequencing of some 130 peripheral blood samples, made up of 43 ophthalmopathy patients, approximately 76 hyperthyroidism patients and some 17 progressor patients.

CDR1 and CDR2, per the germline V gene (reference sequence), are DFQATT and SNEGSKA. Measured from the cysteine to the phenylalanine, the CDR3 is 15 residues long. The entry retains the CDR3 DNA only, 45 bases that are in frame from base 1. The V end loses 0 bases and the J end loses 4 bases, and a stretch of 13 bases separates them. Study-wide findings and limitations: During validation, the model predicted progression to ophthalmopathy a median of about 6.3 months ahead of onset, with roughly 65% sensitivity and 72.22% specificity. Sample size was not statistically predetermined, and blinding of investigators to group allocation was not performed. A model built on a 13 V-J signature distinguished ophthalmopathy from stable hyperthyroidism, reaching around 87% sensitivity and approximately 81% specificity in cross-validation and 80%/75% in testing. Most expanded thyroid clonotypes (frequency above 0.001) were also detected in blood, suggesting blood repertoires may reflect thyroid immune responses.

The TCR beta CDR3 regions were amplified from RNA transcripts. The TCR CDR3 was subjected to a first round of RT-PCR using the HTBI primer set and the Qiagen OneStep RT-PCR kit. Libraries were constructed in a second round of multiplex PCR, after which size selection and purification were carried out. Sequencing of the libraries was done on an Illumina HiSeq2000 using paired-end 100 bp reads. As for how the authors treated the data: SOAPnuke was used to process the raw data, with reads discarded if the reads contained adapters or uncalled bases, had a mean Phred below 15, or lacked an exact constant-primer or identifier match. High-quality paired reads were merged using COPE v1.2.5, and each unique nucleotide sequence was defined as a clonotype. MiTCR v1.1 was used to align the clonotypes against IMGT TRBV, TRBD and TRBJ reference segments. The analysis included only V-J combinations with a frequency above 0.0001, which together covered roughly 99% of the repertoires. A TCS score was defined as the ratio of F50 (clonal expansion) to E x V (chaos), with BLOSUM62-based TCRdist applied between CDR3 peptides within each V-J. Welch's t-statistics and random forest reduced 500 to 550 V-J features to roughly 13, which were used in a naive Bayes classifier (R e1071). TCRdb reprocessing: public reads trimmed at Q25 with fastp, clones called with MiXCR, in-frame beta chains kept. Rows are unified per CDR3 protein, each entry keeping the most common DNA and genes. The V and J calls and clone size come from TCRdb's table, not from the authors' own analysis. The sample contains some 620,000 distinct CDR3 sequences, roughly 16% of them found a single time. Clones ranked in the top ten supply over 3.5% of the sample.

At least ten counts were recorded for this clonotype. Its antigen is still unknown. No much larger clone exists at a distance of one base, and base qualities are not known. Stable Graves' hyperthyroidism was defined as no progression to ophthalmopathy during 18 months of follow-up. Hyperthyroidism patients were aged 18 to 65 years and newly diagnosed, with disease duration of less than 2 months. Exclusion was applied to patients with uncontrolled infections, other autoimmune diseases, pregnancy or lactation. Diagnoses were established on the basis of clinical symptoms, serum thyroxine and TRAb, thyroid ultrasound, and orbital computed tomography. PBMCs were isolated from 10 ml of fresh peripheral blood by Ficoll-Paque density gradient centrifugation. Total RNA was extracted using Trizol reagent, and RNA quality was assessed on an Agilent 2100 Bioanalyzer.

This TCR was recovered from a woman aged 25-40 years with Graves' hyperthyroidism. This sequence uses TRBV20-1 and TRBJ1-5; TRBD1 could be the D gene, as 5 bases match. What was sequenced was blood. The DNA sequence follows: TGCAGTGCTAGAGATCAGGCAGGGTGGAATCAGCCCCAGCATTTT. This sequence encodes CSARDQAGWNQPQHF.